These 9 T cell receptor beta chains originate from one sample sequenced in a study of shared clonotypes between healthy human individuals. Only in-frame clones appear in the TCRdb table, and some are missing; sequencing was by immunoSEQ multiplex PCR. Of around 430,000 clones in the sample, 79% were seen once. Sequencing input: PBMCs. Receptor source: a middle-aged woman in good health. Some clones in this sample may be carry-over from other donors' samples.

The chain has TRBV10-2 and TRBJ2-1; the D is unclear. V shed 6 bases and J shed 7 bases, with 4 bases lying between them. The CDR3 runs 10 residues. Germline V gene sequence: CDR1 WSHSY, CDR2 SAAADI. The DNA for the CDR3 is TGCGCCAGCAGGGATAATGAGCAGTTCTTC. It is translated as CASRDNEQFF.

The chain combines TRBV7-9 with TRBJ1-2; D call uncertain. The CDR3 runs to 13 residues. V was clipped by 5 bases and J by 2 bases, with 9 bases between them. Germline loops: CDR1 SEHNR, CDR2 FQNEAQ (reference sequence). CDR3 sequence reads: CASSRTENYGYTF. For the CDR3, the DNA is TGTGCCAGCAGCCGAACAGAAAACTATGGCTACACCTTC.

The rearrangement links TRBV5-1 to TRBJ2-2; unclear D gene. CDR1 and CDR2 (germline): SGHRS, YFSETQ. V was cut by 5 bases and J by 0 bases, with 11 bases left in between. The CDR3 has 15 amino acids. CDR3 amino acids: CASSYSKPNTGELFF. As DNA, the CDR3 is TGCGCCAGCAGTTACAGCAAACCGAACACCGGGGAGCTGTTTTTT.

The genes are TRBV9 and TRBJ2-1; possibly TRBD2 for D (6 bases). The CDR3 contains 16 residues. Per germline, CDR1 SGDLS and CDR2 YYNGEE. The ends were cut back, 0 bases at V and 4 bases at J, with 14 bases in the middle. The CDR3 spells CASSVAPRGGYNEQFF. DNA of the CDR3: TGTGCCAGCAGCGTAGCCCCGCGGGGTGGGTACAATGAGCAGTTCTTC.

The V gene is TRBV5-1, the J gene TRBJ2-7, with 9 bases lining up with TRBD1. Germline values: CDR1 SGHRS, CDR2 YFSETQ. The V segment lost 3 bases and the J segment 6 bases; nucleotides outside the gene matches: 7. This CDR3 has 14 amino acids. The CDR3 DNA reads TGCGCCAGCAGCTGGACGGGACAGGGATTCGAGCAGTACTTC. As protein: CASSWTGQGFEQYF. Combining the CDR3 with reference TRBV5-1 and TRBJ2-7 gives the whole variable domain KAGVTQTPRYLIKTRGQQVTLSCSPISGHRSVSWYQQTPGQGLQFLFEYFSETQRNKGNFPGRFSGRQFSNSRSEMNVSTLELGDSALYLCASSWTGQGFEQYFGPGTRLTVT.

This chain joins TRBV30 and TRBJ1-1; D remains ambiguous. The germline V gene has CDR1 GTSNPN and CDR2 SVGIG (reference sequence). The V gene lost 2 bases and the J gene lost 1 base, with 8 bases spanning the gap. The CDR3 runs 13 residues. The CDR3 DNA sequence: TGTGCCTGGAGTAGTCACCCGAACACTGAAGCTTTCTTT. Encoded protein: CAWSSHPNTEAFF.

The chain uses TRBV4-1 and TRBJ2-3, with 9 bases matching TRBD2. CDR1 and CDR2 from the germline V gene are MGHRA and YSYEKL. There are 15 residues in the CDR3. Trimming took 4 bases from V and 6 from J; bases not matched to a gene: 8. The CDR3 here is CASSLSVAGGDTQYF. Here the CDR3 DNA reads TGCGCCAGCAGCCTCAGTGTCGCGGGAGGGGATACGCAGTATTTT.

The chain employs TRBV27 and TRBJ1-1; 7 bases agree with TRBD1. Germline-derived CDR1 and CDR2 are MNHEY and SMNVEV (reference sequence). With 8 bases clipped from V and 6 bases from J, the junction kept 15 bases outside the gene matches. CDR3 length: 15 residues. The CDR3 DNA follows: TGTGCCAGCCGCCCCCAACAGGGGTTTAGTTCTGAAGCTTTCTTT. Translated: CASRPQQGFSSEAFF.

This clone was counted once. This rearrangement joins TRBV30 to TRBJ2-7; 7 bases align to TRBD2. J lost 4 bases, V lost 1 base, and 7 bases had no gene match. Germline V lookup: CDR1 GTSNPN, CDR2 SVGIG (reference sequence). The CDR3 runs 14 residues. CDR3 coding DNA: TGTGCCTGGAGTGAGGGGACTACGGCTTACGAGCAGTACTTC. Translation: CAWSEGTTAYEQYF. The whole variable domain, filled in from reference TRBV30 and TRBJ2-7, reads SQTIHQWPATLVQPVGSPLSLECTVEGTSNPNLYWYRQAAGRGLQLLFYSVGIGQISSEVPQNLSASRPQDRQFILSSKKLLLSDSGFYLCAWSEGTTAYEQYFGPGTRLTVT.